The entry below gives a single T cell receptor beta chain sequence along with its context. Time point given: pretreatment peripheral blood. These data originate in a study of PD-L1 blockade in urothelial cancer. The investigators introduced synthetic TCR analog templates into each PCR as spikes. Repertoires were generated with immunoSEQ multiplex PCR, while TCRdb's copy carries only in-frame clones and drops some. Among 40,000 to 55,000 clones listed, roughly 84% were seen once. The V and J ends lost 6 bases and 1 base respectively, with 12 bases between them. The germline V gene has CDR1 LNHDA and CDR2 SQIVND (reference sequence). The CDR3 spans 14 residues.

This clonotype was sampled from a man aged 55-75 years with urothelial cancer. The sequences come from PBMCs, collected around atezolizumab (anti-PD-L1) treatment. J is TRBJ1-1 and V is TRBV19; a possible D gene is TRBD1 (5 bases). CDR3 coding DNA: TGTGCCAGTAGCGCCCGAGGACAGAACACTGAAGCTTTCTTT. Protein: CASSARGQNTEAFF.